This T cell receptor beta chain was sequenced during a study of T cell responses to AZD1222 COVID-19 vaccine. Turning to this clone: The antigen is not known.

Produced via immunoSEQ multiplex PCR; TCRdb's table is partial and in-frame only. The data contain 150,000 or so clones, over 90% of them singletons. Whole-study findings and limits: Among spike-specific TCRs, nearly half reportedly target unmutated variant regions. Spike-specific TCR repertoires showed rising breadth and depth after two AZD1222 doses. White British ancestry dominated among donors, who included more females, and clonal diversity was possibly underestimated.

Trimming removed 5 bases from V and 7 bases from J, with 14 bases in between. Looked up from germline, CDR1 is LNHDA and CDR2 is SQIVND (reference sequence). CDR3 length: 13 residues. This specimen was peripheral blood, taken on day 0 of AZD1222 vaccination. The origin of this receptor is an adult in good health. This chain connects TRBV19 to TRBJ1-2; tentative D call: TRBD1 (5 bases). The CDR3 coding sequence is TGTGCCAGTAGTCCAAGAGCGCAGGGTGGCTACACCTTC. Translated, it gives CASSPRAQGGYTF.